Below, 13 T cell receptor beta chains from the same sample are listed, as sequenced in a study of shared clonotypes between healthy human individuals. Naive CD8 populations comprised CD45RO-negative cells positively selected for CCR7, excluding terminally differentiated effector memory CD45RA+ cells. TCRdb's table, derived via immunoSEQ multiplex PCR, lists solely in-frame clones and lacks some. The data contain roughly 2 million clones, just under 95% of them singletons. The specimen sequenced was naive CD8+ T cells sorted from blood. Receptors originate from a man between 18 and 29 years old in good health.

The chain has TRBV11-3 and TRBJ2-5; 12 bases align to TRBD2. Germline assignment: CDR1 SGHNT and CDR2 YENEEA. This CDR3 has 13 residues. Trimming cost V 5 bases and J 5 bases; bases outside gene matches: 0. CDR3 sequence: CASSGTSGETQYF. In DNA form, the CDR3 reads TGTGCCAGCAGCGGGACTAGCGGGGAGACCCAGTACTTC.

The chain employs TRBV5-4 and TRBJ2-5; 7 bases line up with TRBD2. The CDR3 is made up of 15 amino acids. Looked up from germline, CDR1 is SGHNT and CDR2 is YYREEE (reference sequence). With 0 bases clipped from V and 2 bases from J, the junction kept 4 bases outside the gene matches. CDR3 bases: TGTGCCAGCAGCTTGGGCCCAGCGGGACAAGAGACCCAGTACTTC. As protein: CASSLGPAGQETQYF. Filled out from reference TRBV5-4 and TRBJ2-5, the complete variable domain reads ETGVTQSPTHLIKTRGQQVTLRCSSQSGHNTVSWYQQALGQGPQFIFQYYREEENGRGNFPPRFSGLQFPNYSSELNVNALELDDSALYLCASSLGPAGQETQYFGPGTRLLVL.

Comments on this clone: Different DNA sequences within this sample yield the same CDR3. The V gene is TRBV5-1, the J gene TRBJ2-7; D gene uncertain. The germline gives CDR1 SGHRS, CDR2 YFSETQ. The V and J ends lost 2 bases and 2 bases respectively, with 8 bases between them. CDR3 size: 13 residues. The CDR3 nucleotides are TGCGCCAGCAGCTTTGGGTTGGCCTACGAGCAGTACTTC. As protein: CASSFGLAYEQYF.

This clone was seen once. This chain uses TRBV27 with TRBJ2-1; D gene ambiguous. The CDR3 has 12 amino acids. Looked up from germline, CDR1 is MNHEY and CDR2 is SMNVEV (reference sequence). V was cut by 0 bases and J by 8 bases, with 5 bases left in between. The CDR3 coding sequence is TGTGCCAGCAGTTTATCGCCCCATGAGCAGTTCTTC. Translating it yields CASSLSPHEQFF.

As to this clone: This CDR3 is also generated by other DNA sequences in the sample. This chain connects TRBV7-9 to TRBJ2-7, with TRBD1 identical over 8 bases. Trimming took 0 bases from V and 3 from J; bases not matched to a gene: 1. Per the germline V gene, CDR1 is SEHNR and CDR2 is FQNEAQ (reference sequence). This CDR3 is built from 14 residues. CDR3 nucleotide sequence: TGTGCCAGCAGCTTAGCTGGACAGGGCTACGAGCAGTACTTC. This encodes CASSLAGQGYEQYF.

The gene calls are TRBV7-9 and TRBJ2-1; 9 bases line up with TRBD2. The J segment lost 10 bases and the V segment lost 6 bases, leaving 13 bases of the junction unmatched. Per germline, CDR1 SEHNR and CDR2 FQNEAQ (reference sequence). This CDR3 spans 15 amino acids. The CDR3 bases are TGTGCCAGCAGACTCTCCGCTAGCGGGGCCCCGGAGCAGTTCTTC. Translation gives CASRLSASGAPEQFF. Together with reference TRBV7-9 and TRBJ2-1, the CDR3 gives the full variable domain: DTGVSQNPRHKITKRGQNVTFRCDPISEHNRLYWYRQTLGQGPEFLTYFQNEAQLEKSRLLSDRFSAERPKGSFSTLEIQRTEQGDSAMYLCASRLSASGAPEQFFGPGTRLTVL.

The genes are TRBV4-1 and TRBJ2-7; D is perhaps TRBD1 (5 bases). The CDR3 spans 13 residues. V was pared by 1 base and J by 3 bases, with 7 bases between. In germline, CDR1 is MGHRA, CDR2 YSYEKL. CDR3 nucleotides: TGCGCCAGCAGCCAAGGGGGCTACTACGAGCAGTACTTC. Translated, it gives CASSQGGYYEQYF.

This rearrangement joins TRBV7-2 to TRBJ2-7, with TRBD1 matching 12 bases. The CDR3 covers 15 residues. Germline-derived CDR1 and CDR2 are SGHTA and FQGNSA. Trimming took 5 bases from V and 4 from J; bases not matched to a gene: 6. The CDR3 spells CASSKGTGGLYEQYF. CDR3 sequence (DNA): TGTGCCAGCAGCAAAGGGACAGGGGGCTTATACGAGCAGTACTTC.

CDR3 sequence reads: CASRTYPGQENSPLHF. CDR3 coding DNA: TGTGCCAGCAGAACCTACCCGGGACAGGAAAATTCACCCCTCCACTTT. This chain connects TRBV28 to TRBJ1-6; 8 bases map to TRBD1. The J segment lost 7 bases and the V segment lost 6 bases, leaving 11 bases of the junction unmatched. The germline CDR1 and CDR2 sequences are MDHEN and SYDVKM. This CDR3 has 16 amino acids.

This rearrangement joins TRBV29-1 to TRBJ2-3; the match to TRBD1 covers 8 bases. This CDR3 comprises 14 residues. Germline trimming cut 3 bases from V and 0 bases from J; bases unmatched to any gene: 2. Germline V lookup: CDR1 SQVTM, CDR2 ANQGSEA. CDR3 residues: CSVDGQGSTDTQYF. CDR3 coding DNA: TGCAGCGTTGACGGACAGGGTAGCACAGATACGCAGTATTTT.

The V call is TRBV29-1, the J call TRBJ2-2; D not resolved. The CDR3 has 16 amino acids. Germline V lookup: CDR1 SQVTM, CDR2 ANQGSEA. V lost 0 bases, J lost 7 bases, and 18 bases lay in between. CDR3 in DNA: TGCAGCGTTGAAGATATACGCGGTATAGGTGTCGGGGAGCTGTTTTTT. As protein: CSVEDIRGIGVGELFF.

This clone appeared a single time. The gene calls are TRBV4-2 and TRBJ2-7; possible D gene TRBD2, 5 bases. This CDR3 contains 14 residues. Germline V gene lookup returns CDR1 LGHNA and CDR2 YNFKEQ. V was shortened by 3 bases and J by 0 bases, with 9 bases between the two germline ends. CDR3 amino acids: CASSHPGSSYEQYF. The CDR3 region has the DNA TGTGCCAGCAGCCATCCGGGATCCTCCTACGAGCAGTACTTC.

The chain combines TRBV28 with TRBJ1-4; maybe TRBD1 (5 bases). Germline CDR1 reads MDHEN; CDR2 reads SYDVKM. Trimming cost V 6 bases and J 4 bases, with 12 bases left between them. The CDR3 length is 14 residues. The CDR3 nucleotides read TGTGCCAGCAGGAGAGGGGCGCTTAATGAAAAACTGTTTTTT. This sequence encodes CASRRGALNEKLFF. Variable domain in full (rest from reference TRBV28 and TRBJ1-4): DVKVTQSSRYLVKRTGEKVFLECVQDMDHENMFWYRQDPGLGLRLIYFSYDVKMKEKGDIPEGYSVSREKKERFSLILESASTNQTSMYLCASRRGALNEKLFFGSGTQLSVL.